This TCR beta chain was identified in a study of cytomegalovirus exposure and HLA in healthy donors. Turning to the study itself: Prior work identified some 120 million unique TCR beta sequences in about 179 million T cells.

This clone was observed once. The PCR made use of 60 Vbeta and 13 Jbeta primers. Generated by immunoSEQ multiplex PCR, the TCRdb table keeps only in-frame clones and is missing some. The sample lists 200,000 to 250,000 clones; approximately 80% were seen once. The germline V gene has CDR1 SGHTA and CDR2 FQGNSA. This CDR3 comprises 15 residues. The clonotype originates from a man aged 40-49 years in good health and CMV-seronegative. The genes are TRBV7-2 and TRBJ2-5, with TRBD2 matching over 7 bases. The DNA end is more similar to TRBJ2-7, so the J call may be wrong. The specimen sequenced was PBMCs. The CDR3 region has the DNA TGTGCCAGCAGCTCCTCTAAAGGGAGGGCCTACGAGCAGTACTTC. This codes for CASSSSKGRAYEQYF.